This T cell receptor (beta chain) comes out of a study of blood T cell repertoires in COVID-19. The repertoire was sequenced with immunoSEQ multiplex PCR; TCRdb's copy has only in-frame clones and lacks some. The sample carries 300,000 or so clones, roughly 90% recorded once. This clone showed up just once. This receptor was obtained from a woman between 50 and 59 years old who had been exposed to COVID-19. The sample consisted of PBMCs or T cells enriched from blood (not recorded which).

The CDR3 sequence is CASSPGQGPLGYGYTF. DNA for the CDR3: TGTGCCAGCAGCCCAGGACAAGGACCCCTGGGGTATGGCTACACCTTC. The V call is TRBV9, the J call TRBJ1-2; tentative D call: TRBD1 (5 bases). CDR3 length: 16 residues. V shed 4 bases and J shed 5 bases, with 21 bases lying between them. CDR1 and CDR2 (germline): SGDLS, YYNGEE.